The 7 T cell receptor beta chains below all came from one sample that was sequenced in a study of T cells after yellow fever vaccination. A single record per CDR3 protein comes from TCRdb applying MiXCR to the 5' RACE reads. The sample holds around 550,000 distinct CDR3 sequences, 15% to 20% seen once. Sequenced here: PBMCs, sampled 15 days after the yellow fever booster vaccination. The origin of the receptors is a man under 40 who received the YFV17D yellow fever vaccine.

This clonotype has a single count. The chain uses TRBV28 and TRBJ2-1; TRBD2 matches 9 bases. Germline V CDR1 and CDR2: MDHEN, SYDVKM. With V trimmed by 3 bases and J by 9 bases, 12 bases remained unmatched. This CDR3 has 16 residues. CDR3 coding DNA: TGTGCCAGCAGTTTCATTATGGCGGGAGGGCGGCTTGAGCAGTTCTTC. Its translation is CASSFIMAGGRLEQFF.

This clonotype has more than one count but fewer than ten. The chain joins TRBV5-6 to TRBJ2-2; D unclear. V lost 1 base, J lost 4 bases, and 5 bases lay in between. Germline CDR1 reads SGHDT; CDR2 reads YYEEEE. The CDR3 spans 13 residues. The CDR3: CASSLRFTGELFF. DNA of the CDR3: TGTGCCAGCAGCTTGCGGTTCACCGGGGAGCTGTTTTTT.

J is TRBJ2-7 and V is TRBV5-1, with a tentative D call TRBD1 (5 bases). Trimming shortened V by 1 base and J by 4 bases, and 12 bases separated the two germline ends. CDR1 SGHRS and CDR2 YFSETQ come from the germline V gene. The CDR3 length is 14 residues. The CDR3 region has the DNA TGCGCCAGCAGCTTGACCAGGGCAGGGTACGAGCAGTACTTC. This translates into CASSLTRAGYEQYF. Drawing the rest from reference TRBV5-1 and TRBJ2-7, the complete variable domain is KAGVTQTPRYLIKTRGQQVTLSCSPISGHRSVSWYQQTPGQGLQFLFEYFSETQRNKGNFPGRFSGRQFSNSRSEMNVSTLELGDSALYLCASSLTRAGYEQYFGPGTRLTVT.

This clonotype has just a few counts. This rearrangement joins TRBV10-3 to TRBJ1-5; the D is unclear. Germline V gene data show CDR1 as ENHRY and CDR2 as SYGVKD. This CDR3 spans 13 amino acids. The V end was cut by 0 bases, the J end by 11 bases, with 11 bases between. CDR3 region: CAISESATRTQHF. The CDR3 region has the DNA TGTGCCATCAGTGAGTCCGCCACTCGGACCCAGCATTTT.

The CDR3, as DNA: TGCGCCAGCACCGGGACTTATCCTTACGAGCAGTACTTC. Translating gives CASTGTYPYEQYF. The gene calls are TRBV5-1 and TRBJ2-7, with a tentative D call TRBD2 (6 bases). V shed 6 bases and J shed 4 bases, with 14 bases lying between them. Germline lookup yields CDR1 SGHRS and CDR2 YFSETQ. CDR3 length equals 13 residues.

This clonotype was seen more than once but under ten times. CDR3 amino acids: CASSLAARVDGYTF. As DNA, the CDR3 is TGTGCCAGCAGCTTAGCGGCCAGGGTGGATGGCTACACCTTC. The genes are TRBV7-2 and TRBJ1-2, with D tentatively TRBD1 (5 bases). The CDR3 totals 14 residues. Trimming left V 0 bases short and J 6 bases short, with 11 bases between. CDR1 is SGHTA and CDR2 is FQGNSA in the germline V gene. Drawing the rest from reference TRBV7-2 and TRBJ1-2, the complete variable domain is GAGVSQSPSNKVTEKGKDVELRCDPISGHTALYWYRQSLGQGLEFLIYFQGNSAPDKSGLPSDRFSAERTGGSVSTLTIQRTQQEDSAVYLCASSLAARVDGYTFGSGTRLTVV.

The chain recombines TRBV7-2 with TRBJ2-6; no firm D call. Trimming removed 4 bases from V and 0 bases from J, with 7 bases in between. The V gene's germline CDR1 is SGHTA and CDR2 FQGNSA. The CDR3 is made up of 15 amino acids. The CDR3 sequence is CASSSLISGANVLTF. In nucleotides, the CDR3 is TGTGCCAGCAGCTCGTTAATCTCTGGGGCCAACGTCCTGACTTTC. Drawing the rest from reference TRBV7-2 and TRBJ2-6, the complete variable domain is GAGVSQSPSNKVTEKGKDVELRCDPISGHTALYWYRQSLGQGLEFLIYFQGNSAPDKSGLPSDRFSAERTGGSVSTLTIQRTQQEDSAVYLCASSSLISGANVLTFGAGSRLTVL.